This T cell receptor beta chain was recorded in a study of CD8+ T cells in alopecia areata. The CDR3 extends over 13 amino acids. The V and J ends lost 4 bases and 2 bases, in that order; junction bases with no gene match: 3. Germline values: CDR1 SGHRS, CDR2 YFSETQ. Notes on the study in general: Scalp samples also yield sequences from resident alphabeta T cells of normal skin.

Reverse transcribed after extraction, RNA yielded cDNA as the sequencing template. Sequencing used immunoSEQ multiplex PCR; TCRdb keeps in-frame clones, though not all of them. The repertoire holds 65,000 to 100,000 clones, with 51% as singletons. Peripheral blood and lesional scalp punch biopsies came from alopecia areata patients. This clone was seen a few times. Antigen specificity is unknown. This clonotype was obtained from a human donor with alopecia areata. J is TRBJ2-7 and V is TRBV5-1; 7 bases align to TRBD2. Sequenced: NKG2D-high CD8+ T cells sorted from blood. This chain's CDR3 is CASSPGLAYEQYF. The CDR3 coding sequence is TGCGCCAGCAGCCCTGGACTAGCCTACGAGCAGTACTTC.